The source of this TCR beta chain is a study of T-cell memory formation after mild COVID-19. J lost 4 bases, V lost 1 base, and 4 bases had no gene match. CDR1 and CDR2 (germline): DFQATT, SNEGSKA (reference sequence). The CDR3 has 14 amino acids. TCRdb analysed the 5' RACE reads with MiXCR anew, one entry per CDR3 protein. Of fewer than 350,000 distinct CDR3 sequences in the sample, 8% to 9% are singletons; the top ten hold roughly 23%. Whole-study results and caveats: Day 15 to 85 contracting clones showed balanced CD4/CD8; day 15 to 37 expanders favored CD4+.

Concerning this clonotype itself: Its antigen remains unknown.

Sample: PBMCs or a T cell subset sorted from them (not recorded which). V gene TRBV20-1 combines with J gene TRBJ2-5; TRBD1 matches 9 bases. This receptor was identified in a young man who had mild COVID-19 (a few samples of this study predate the infection). Cell type and time point are not known. CDR3 amino acids: CSARGGQGLETQYF. CDR3 nucleotides: TGCAGTGCTAGAGGGGGACAGGGACTAGAGACCCAGTACTTC.